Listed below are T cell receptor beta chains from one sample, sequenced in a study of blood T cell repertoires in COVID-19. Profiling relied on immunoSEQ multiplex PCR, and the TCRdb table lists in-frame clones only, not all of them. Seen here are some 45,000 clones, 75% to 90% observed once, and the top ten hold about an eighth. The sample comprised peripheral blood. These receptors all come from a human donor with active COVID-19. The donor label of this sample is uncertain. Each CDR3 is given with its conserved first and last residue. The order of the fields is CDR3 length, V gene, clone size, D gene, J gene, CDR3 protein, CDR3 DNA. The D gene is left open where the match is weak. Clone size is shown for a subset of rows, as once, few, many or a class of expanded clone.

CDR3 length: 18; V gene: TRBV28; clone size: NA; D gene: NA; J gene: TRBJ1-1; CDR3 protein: CASSFMTGWGGIDTEAFF; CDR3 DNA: TGTGCCAGCAGTTTTATGACAGGATGGGGTGGAATTGACACTGAAGCTTTCTTT
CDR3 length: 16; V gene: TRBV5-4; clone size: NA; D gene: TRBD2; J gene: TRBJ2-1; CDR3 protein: CASSPGGAGGHNEQFF; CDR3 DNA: TGTGCCAGCAGTCCGGGGGGTGCGGGAGGACACAATGAGCAGTTCTTC
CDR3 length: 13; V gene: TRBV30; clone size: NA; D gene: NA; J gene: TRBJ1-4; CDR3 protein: CAWSGAGSEKLFF; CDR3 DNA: TGTGCCTGGAGTGGTGCGGGGAGCGAAAAACTGTTTTTT
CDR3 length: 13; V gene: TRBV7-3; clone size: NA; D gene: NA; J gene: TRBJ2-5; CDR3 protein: CASSLSSSQTQYF; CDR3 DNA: TGTGCCAGCAGCTTAAGTAGTTCTCAGACCCAGTACTTC
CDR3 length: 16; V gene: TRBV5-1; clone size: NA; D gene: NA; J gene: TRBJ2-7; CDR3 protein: CASSLALEGANYEQYF; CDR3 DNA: TGCGCCAGCAGCTTGGCCCTGGAGGGGGCGAATTACGAGCAGTACTTC
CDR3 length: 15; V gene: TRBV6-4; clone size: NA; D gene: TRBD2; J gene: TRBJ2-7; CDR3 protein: CASSDSLAGGYEQYF; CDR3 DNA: TGTGCCAGCAGTGACTCACTAGCGGGAGGGTACGAGCAGTACTTC
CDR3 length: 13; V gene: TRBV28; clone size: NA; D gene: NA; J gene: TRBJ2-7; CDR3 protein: CASSSEGVHEQYF; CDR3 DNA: TGTGCCAGCAGTTCGGAGGGAGTCCACGAGCAGTACTTC
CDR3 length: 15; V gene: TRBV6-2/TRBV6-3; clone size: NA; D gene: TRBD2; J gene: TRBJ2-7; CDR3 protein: CASSPRAGGPREQYF; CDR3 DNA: TGTGCCAGCAGTCCGAGAGCGGGAGGGCCTCGGGAGCAGTACTTC
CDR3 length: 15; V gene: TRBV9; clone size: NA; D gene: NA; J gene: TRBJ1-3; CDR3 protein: CASSVGAASGNTIYF; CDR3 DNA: TGTGCCAGCAGCGTAGGGGCAGCCTCTGGAAACACCATATATTTT
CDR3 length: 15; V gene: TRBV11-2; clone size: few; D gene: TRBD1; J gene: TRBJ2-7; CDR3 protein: CASSLDREIGGEQYF; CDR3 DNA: TGTGCCAGCAGCTTGGACAGGGAAATCGGCGGCGAGCAGTACTTC
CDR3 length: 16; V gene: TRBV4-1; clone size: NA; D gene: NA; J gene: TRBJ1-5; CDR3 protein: CASSLTRGPGNQPQHF; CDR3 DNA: TGCGCCAGCAGCCTGACGCGGGGCCCGGGCAATCAGCCCCAGCATTTT
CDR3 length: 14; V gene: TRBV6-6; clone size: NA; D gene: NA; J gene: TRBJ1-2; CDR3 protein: CASSHGGEPYGYTF; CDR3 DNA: TGTGCCAGCAGTCACGGGGGGGAGCCGTATGGCTACACCTTC
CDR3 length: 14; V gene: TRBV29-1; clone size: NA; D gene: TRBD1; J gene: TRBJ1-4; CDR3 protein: CSVAHRGANEKLFF; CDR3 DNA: TGCAGCGTCGCTCACAGGGGTGCTAATGAAAAACTGTTTTTT
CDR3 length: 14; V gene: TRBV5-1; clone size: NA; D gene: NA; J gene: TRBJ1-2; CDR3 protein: CASSLRGSNYGYTF; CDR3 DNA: TGCGCCAGCAGCCTACGGGGATCTAACTATGGCTACACCTTC
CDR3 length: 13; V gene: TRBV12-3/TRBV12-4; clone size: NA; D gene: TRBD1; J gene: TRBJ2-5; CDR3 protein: CASSTGVGETQYF; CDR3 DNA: TGTGCCAGCAGTACAGGGGTAGGGGAGACCCAGTACTTC
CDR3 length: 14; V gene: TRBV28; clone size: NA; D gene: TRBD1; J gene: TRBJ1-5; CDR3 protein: CASSRGQGSQPQHF; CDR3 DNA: TGTGCCAGCAGTAGAGGACAGGGAAGTCAGCCCCAGCATTTT
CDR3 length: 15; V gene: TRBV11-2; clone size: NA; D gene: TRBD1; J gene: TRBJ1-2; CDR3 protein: CASRDRTGSNYGYTF; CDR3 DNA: TGTGCCAGCAGAGACAGGACAGGGTCTAACTATGGCTACACCTTC
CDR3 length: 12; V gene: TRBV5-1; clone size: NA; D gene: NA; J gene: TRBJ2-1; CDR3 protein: CASSLPGYEQFF; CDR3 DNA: TGCGCCAGCAGCTTGCCGGGGTATGAGCAGTTCTTC
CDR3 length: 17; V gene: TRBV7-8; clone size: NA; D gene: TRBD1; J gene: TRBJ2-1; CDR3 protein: CASSGQGAAGSYNEQFF; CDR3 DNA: TGTGCCAGCAGCGGACAGGGGGCCGCTGGCTCCTACAATGAGCAGTTCTTC
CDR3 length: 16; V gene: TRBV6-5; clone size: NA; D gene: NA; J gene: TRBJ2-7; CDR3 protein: CASSSIRGGNSYEQYF; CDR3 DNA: TGTGCCAGCAGTTCTATTAGGGGCGGGAACTCCTACGAGCAGTACTTC
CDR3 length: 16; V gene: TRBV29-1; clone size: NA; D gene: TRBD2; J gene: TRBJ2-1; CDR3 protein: CSVEGGSPSSYNEQFF; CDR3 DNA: TGCAGCGTTGAAGGCGGGAGCCCGAGCTCCTACAATGAGCAGTTCTTC
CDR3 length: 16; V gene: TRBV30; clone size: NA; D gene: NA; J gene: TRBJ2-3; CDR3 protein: CAWSGVRGGGTDTQYF; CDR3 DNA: TGTGCCTGGAGTGGAGTACGAGGGGGGGGCACAGATACGCAGTATTTT
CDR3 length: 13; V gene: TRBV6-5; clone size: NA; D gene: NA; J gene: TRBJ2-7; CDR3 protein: CASKAGGAYEQYF; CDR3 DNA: TGTGCCAGCAAGGCGGGCGGGGCCTACGAGCAGTACTTC
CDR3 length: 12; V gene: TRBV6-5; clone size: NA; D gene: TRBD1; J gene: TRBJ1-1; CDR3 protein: CASSSSRGEAFF; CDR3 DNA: TGTGCCAGCAGTTCCAGCAGGGGGGAAGCTTTCTTT
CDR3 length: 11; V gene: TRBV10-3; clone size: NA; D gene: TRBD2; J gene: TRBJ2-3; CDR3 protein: CAGGKEDTQYF; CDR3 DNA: TGTGCGGGGGGGAAAGAGGATACGCAGTATTTT
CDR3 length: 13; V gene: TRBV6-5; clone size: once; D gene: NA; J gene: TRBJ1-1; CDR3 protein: CASSYSGGTEAFF; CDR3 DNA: TGTGCCAGCAGTTATTCCGGGGGCACTGAAGCTTTCTTT
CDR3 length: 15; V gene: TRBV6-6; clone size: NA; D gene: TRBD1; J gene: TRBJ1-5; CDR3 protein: CASSFRGRGNQPQHF; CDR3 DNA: TGTGCCAGCAGTTTCAGGGGGCGAGGCAATCAGCCCCAGCATTTT
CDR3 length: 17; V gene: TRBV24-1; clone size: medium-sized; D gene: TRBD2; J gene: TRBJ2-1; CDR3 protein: CATSDLAGDPGHYEQFF; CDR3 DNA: TGTGCCACCAGTGATTTAGCGGGAGATCCGGGACACTATGAGCAGTTCTTC
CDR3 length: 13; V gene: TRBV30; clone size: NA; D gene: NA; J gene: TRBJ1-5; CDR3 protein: CAWSMGRSSPQHF; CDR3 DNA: TGTGCCTGGAGTATGGGCAGATCATCACCCCAGCATTTT
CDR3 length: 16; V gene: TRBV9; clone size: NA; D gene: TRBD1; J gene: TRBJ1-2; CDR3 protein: CASSVNPGQGAYGYTF; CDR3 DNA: TGTGCCAGCAGCGTCAACCCTGGACAGGGGGCATATGGCTACACCTTC
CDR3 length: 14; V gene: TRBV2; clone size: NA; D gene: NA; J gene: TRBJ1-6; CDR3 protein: CASSELGSRGPLHF; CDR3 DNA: TGTGCCAGCAGTGAACTCGGCAGCCGCGGACCCCTCCACTTT
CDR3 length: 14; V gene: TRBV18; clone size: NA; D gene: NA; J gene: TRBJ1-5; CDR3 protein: CASSGSSTNQPQHF; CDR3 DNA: TGTGCCAGCTCTGGTTCCAGTACCAATCAGCCCCAGCATTTT
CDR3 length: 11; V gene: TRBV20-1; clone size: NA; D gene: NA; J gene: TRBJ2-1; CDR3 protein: CSAESVNEQFF; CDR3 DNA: TGCAGTGCGGAGTCAGTCAATGAGCAGTTCTTC
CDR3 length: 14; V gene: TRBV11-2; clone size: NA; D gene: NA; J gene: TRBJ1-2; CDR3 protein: CASSLDLAPYGYTF; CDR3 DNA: TGTGCCAGCAGCTTAGATCTAGCACCCTATGGCTACACCTTC
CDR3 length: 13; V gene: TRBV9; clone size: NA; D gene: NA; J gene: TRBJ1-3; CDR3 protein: CASSVVGGNTIYF; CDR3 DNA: TGTGCCAGCAGCGTAGTGGGCGGAAACACCATATATTTT
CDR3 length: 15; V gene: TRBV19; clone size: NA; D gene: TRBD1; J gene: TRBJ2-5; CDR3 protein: CASNPGQLNGETQYF; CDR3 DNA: TGTGCCAGTAACCCGGGACAGCTAAATGGAGAGACCCAGTACTTC